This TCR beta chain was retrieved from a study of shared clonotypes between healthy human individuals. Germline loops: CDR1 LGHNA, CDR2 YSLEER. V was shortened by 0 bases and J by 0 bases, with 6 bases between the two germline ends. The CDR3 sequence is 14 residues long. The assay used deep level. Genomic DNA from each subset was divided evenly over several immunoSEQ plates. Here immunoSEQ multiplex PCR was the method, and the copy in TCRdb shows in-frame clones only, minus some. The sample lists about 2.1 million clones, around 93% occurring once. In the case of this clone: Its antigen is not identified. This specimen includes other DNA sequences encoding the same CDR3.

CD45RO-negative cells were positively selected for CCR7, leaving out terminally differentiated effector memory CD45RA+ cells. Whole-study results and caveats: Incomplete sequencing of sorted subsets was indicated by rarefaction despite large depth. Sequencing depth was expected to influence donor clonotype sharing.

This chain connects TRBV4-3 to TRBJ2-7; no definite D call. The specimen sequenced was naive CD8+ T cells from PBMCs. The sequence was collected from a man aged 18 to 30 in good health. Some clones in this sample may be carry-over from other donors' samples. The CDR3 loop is CASSQDGGSYEQYF. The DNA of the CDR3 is TGCGCCAGCAGCCAAGATGGCGGCTCCTACGAGCAGTACTTC.